The 26 T cell receptor beta chains given below trace back to one sample, sequenced in a study of blood T cell repertoires in COVID-19. Here immunoSEQ multiplex PCR was the method, and the copy in TCRdb shows in-frame clones only, minus some. The repertoire holds approximately 160,000 clones, with 80% to 90% as singletons. Specimen: peripheral blood. The source is a woman in her sixties or seventies with acute or convalescent COVID-19.

This CDR3 is CASSDRDTEAFF. The CDR3 DNA is TGTGCCAGTAGCGACAGGGATACTGAAGCTTTCTTT. The chain carries TRBV19 and TRBJ1-1; 7 nucleotides agree with TRBD1. The CDR3 contains 12 residues. Germline V gives CDR1 LNHDA, CDR2 SQIVND (reference sequence). With 6 bases clipped from V and 5 bases from J, the junction kept 3 bases outside the gene matches.

V usage is TRBV9 and J usage is TRBJ1-6; a possible D gene is TRBD1 (5 bases). V was cut by 3 bases and J by 7 bases, with 14 bases left in between. Germline CDR1 and CDR2: SGDLS and YYNGEE. The CDR3 contains 15 residues. The CDR3 DNA reads TGTGCCAGCAGCGCCAGGGAGCGGGGCAATTCACCCCTCCACTTT. Translation gives CASSARERGNSPLHF.

V is TRBV5-4 and J is TRBJ2-3, with D possibly being TRBD2 (6 bases). Germline CDR1 SGHNT, CDR2 YYREEE (reference sequence). The CDR3 sequence is 14 residues long. Trimming removed 0 bases at V and 7 bases at J, with 12 bases between. This chain's CDR3 is CASSLGEDGYTQYF. CDR3 in DNA: TGTGCCAGCAGCTTGGGGGAGGACGGGTATACGCAGTATTTT.

The chain combines TRBV29-1 with TRBJ1-2; no reliable D call. CDR1 SQVTM and CDR2 ANQGSEA come from the germline V gene. The CDR3 loop spans 15 amino acids. The V end was cut by 0 bases, the J end by 4 bases, with 15 bases between. The CDR3 loop reads CSVEDQQSPVYGYTF. The CDR3 nucleotides read TGCAGCGTTGAAGACCAACAGAGCCCTGTCTATGGCTACACCTTC.

The CDR3 region has the DNA TGTGCCAGCAGCTTTTCGGCGGGAGGGATCGGGGAGCTGTTTTTT. Its protein product is CASSFSAGGIGELFF. The genes are TRBV7-9 and TRBJ2-2, with 9 nucleotides matching TRBD2. The germline V gene encodes CDR1 SEHNR and CDR2 FQNEAQ (reference sequence). V was pared by 3 bases and J by 7 bases, with 6 bases of the junction left unmatched. The CDR3 is made up of 15 amino acids.

V is TRBV30 and J is TRBJ1-2, with a tentative D call TRBD1 (6 bases). Germline CDR1 and CDR2: GTSNPN and SVGIG (reference sequence). The CDR3 totals 13 residues. The V end was cut by 4 bases, the J end by 9 bases, with 18 bases between. As DNA, the CDR3 is TGTGCCTGGACTCTCATCCAACAGGGCCGCTACACCTTC. Translation: CAWTLIQQGRYTF.

The CDR3 sequence: CASREGQWTEAFF. The CDR3 DNA sequence: TGTGCCAGCAGGGAGGGACAGTGGACTGAAGCTTTCTTT. This chain uses TRBV2 with TRBJ1-1; 7 positions agree with TRBD1. Trimming at V came to 6 bases and at J to 5 bases, leaving 6 bases not matched to a gene. The CDR3 has 13 amino acids. Germline V CDR1 and CDR2: SNHLY, FYNNEI.

This rearrangement joins TRBV7-2 to TRBJ1-3; D uncertain. V lost 2 bases, J lost 3 bases, and 5 bases lay in between. CDR3 length equals 13 residues. The germline V gene has CDR1 SGHTA and CDR2 FQGNSA. The CDR3: CASSLQFGNTIYF. Here the CDR3 DNA reads TGTGCCAGCAGCTTACAGTTTGGAAACACCATATATTTT.

The gene calls are TRBV6-2 or TRBV6-3 and TRBJ1-6, with 7 bases aligning to TRBD1. V gave up 0 bases and J gave up 10 bases; unmatched junction bases: 9. The CDR3 covers 16 residues. Per the germline V gene, CDR1 is MNHEY and CDR2 is SVGEGT. The CDR3 loop reads CASSYSRQGVRSPLHF. Here the CDR3 DNA reads TGTGCCAGCAGTTACTCACGGCAGGGGGTCCGATCACCCCTCCACTTT.

This clone has a single count. The CDR3 loop reads CASSLVGAYTGELFF. The CDR3 DNA reads as TGTGCCAGCAGCTTAGTTGGGGCCTACACCGGGGAGCTGTTTTTT. The chain is built from TRBV7-2 and TRBJ2-2, with a weak D call TRBD1 (5 bases). This CDR3 contains 15 residues. Germline lookup yields CDR1 SGHTA and CDR2 FQGNSA. V was pared by 1 base and J by 3 bases, with 9 bases between.

The chain joins TRBV7-9 to TRBJ2-6; 8 bases agree with TRBD1. This CDR3 has 19 residues. Germline V CDR1 and CDR2: SEHNR, FQNEAQ (reference sequence). Trimming removed 1 base from V and 0 bases from J; junction bases left unmatched: 8. The chain's CDR3 is CASSLGTGTGLSGANVLTF. DNA for the CDR3: TGTGCCAGCAGCTTAGGAACCGGGACAGGCCTCTCTGGGGCCAACGTCCTGACTTTC. The whole variable domain, filled in from reference TRBV7-9 and TRBJ2-6, reads DTGVSQNPRHKITKRGQNVTFRCDPISEHNRLYWYRQTLGQGPEFLTYFQNEAQLEKSRLLSDRFSAERPKGSFSTLEIQRTEQGDSAMYLCASSLGTGTGLSGANVLTFGAGSRLTVL.

The V gene is TRBV30, the J gene TRBJ1-2, with 8 bases lining up with TRBD1. CDR1 is GTSNPN and CDR2 is SVGIG in the germline V gene (reference sequence). V lost 8 bases and J lost 4; bases outside the gene matches: 6. The CDR3 runs 12 residues. This CDR3 is CAGQGIGYGYTF. CDR3 DNA: TGTGCCGGACAGGGAATAGGCTATGGCTACACCTTC.

V usage is TRBV4-3 and J usage is TRBJ2-3; unclear D gene. Looked up from germline, CDR1 is LGHNA and CDR2 is YSLEER. V lost 0 bases and J lost 5, with 9 bases in between. This CDR3 comprises 14 residues. CDR3 residues: CASSQDMELDTQYF. In DNA, the CDR3 is TGCGCCAGCAGCCAAGATATGGAGTTAGATACGCAGTATTTT.

The gene calls are TRBV5-1 and TRBJ1-5; TRBD1 matches at 7 bases. The CDR3 is made up of 15 amino acids. Germline trimming cut 3 bases from V and 7 bases from J; bases unmatched to any gene: 10. Germline V lookup: CDR1 SGHRS, CDR2 YFSETQ. This CDR3 reads CASSYDPGGAQPQHF. In DNA form, the CDR3 reads TGCGCCAGCAGCTATGACCCAGGGGGTGCGCAGCCCCAGCATTTT.

The chain is built from TRBV7-9 and TRBJ2-2; maybe TRBD1 (5 bases). The CDR3 is made up of 13 amino acids. V shed 4 bases and J shed 5 bases, with 8 bases lying between them. CDR1 SEHNR and CDR2 FQNEAQ come from the germline V gene (reference sequence). Here the CDR3 reads CASSSQGTGELFF. The CDR3 DNA is TGTGCCAGCAGCTCCCAGGGAACCGGGGAGCTGTTTTTT.

This clone was detected a few times. The chain combines TRBV2 with TRBJ1-1; weak D call: TRBD1 (5 bases). CDR1 is SNHLY, CDR2 FYNNEI, per germline. V lost 4 bases, J lost 7 bases, and 16 bases lay in between. The CDR3 sequence is 14 residues long. CDR3 loop: CASSVLQGFSEAFF. CDR3 nucleotides: TGTGCCAGCAGTGTCCTTCAGGGTTTCAGTGAAGCTTTCTTT.

V and J are TRBV15 and TRBJ2-3, with TRBD2 identical over 8 bases. The trim removed 4 bases at V and 4 bases at J, leaving 10 bases unmatched. The germline gives CDR1 LNHNV, CDR2 YYDKDF (reference sequence). CDR3 length equals 16 residues. As DNA, the CDR3 is TGTGCCACCAGCACCAGGAGCGGGAGCGGGTCAGATACGCAGTATTTT. Protein sequence: CATSTRSGSGSDTQYF.

The J gene is TRBJ1-6, the V gene TRBV2; 9 bases are shared with TRBD1. This CDR3 comprises 15 residues. Germline V CDR1 and CDR2: SNHLY, FYNNEI. Germline trimming cut 6 bases from V and 7 bases from J; bases unmatched to any gene: 7. The CDR3 is CASSGGQGGNSPLHF. The CDR3 nucleotides are TGTGCCAGCAGCGGGGGACAGGGAGGGAATTCACCCCTCCACTTT.

The chain uses TRBV5-1 and TRBJ1-4, with D possibly matching TRBD1 (5 bases). The V end was cut by 3 bases, the J end by 4 bases, with 13 bases between. There are 15 residues in the CDR3. Germline lookup yields CDR1 SGHRS and CDR2 YFSETQ. The CDR3 loop reads CASSWDLTHNEKLFF. The CDR3 nucleotides read TGCGCCAGCAGCTGGGACTTGACTCATAATGAAAAACTGTTTTTT.

This clone was detected many times. The chain is built from TRBV10-3 and TRBJ1-1, with D unclear. The V gene's germline CDR1 is ENHRY and CDR2 SYGVKD. Trimming stripped 3 bases from V and 0 bases from J, with 5 bases between. The CDR3 spans 13 residues. The CDR3 sequence: CAISDTVNTEAFF. CDR3 nucleotides: TGTGCCATCAGTGATACAGTGAACACTGAAGCTTTCTTT.

This chain connects TRBV24-1 to TRBJ2-1; D call uncertain. CDR1 is KGHDR, CDR2 SFDVKD, per germline. Trimming took 6 bases from V and 8 from J, leaving 7 bases between them. CDR3 size: 11 residues. CDR3 amino acids: CATSSVDEQFF. As DNA, the CDR3 is TGTGCCACCAGTTCGGTGGATGAGCAGTTCTTC.

The chain uses TRBV18 and TRBJ1-4; the match to TRBD1 covers 9 bases. V lost 3 bases and J lost 8; bases outside the gene matches: 4. Germline CDR1 KGHSH, CDR2 LQKENI. The CDR3 is made up of 14 amino acids. The chain's CDR3 is CASSPIGTGEKLFF. The CDR3 DNA reads as TGTGCCAGCTCACCTATAGGGACAGGGGAAAAACTGTTTTTT.

The chain combines TRBV5-4 with TRBJ2-1; 13 bases match TRBD2. V lost 0 bases to trimming and J lost 10 bases; unmatched junction nucleotides: 7. The germline V gene has CDR1 SGHNT and CDR2 YYREEE (reference sequence). The CDR3 totals 16 residues. For the CDR3, the DNA is TGTGCCAGCAGCTTGGGAGGGACTAGCGGGATTGGAGAGCAGTTCTTC. Translation gives CASSLGGTSGIGEQFF.

V usage is TRBV28 and J usage is TRBJ1-6, with D maybe TRBD1 (6 bases). V gave up 10 bases and J gave up 10 bases, with 23 bases separating them. The CDR3 covers 15 residues. Germline-derived CDR1 and CDR2 are MDHEN and SYDVKM. CDR3 sequence (DNA): TGTGCCATCCCAAGGGGATCAGGGGCCGGGTCACCCCTCCACTTT. This encodes CAIPRGSGAGSPLHF.

Only one count was recorded for this clone. The V and J genes are TRBV7-2 and TRBJ1-4; 9 positions agree with TRBD1. The CDR3 runs to 14 residues. CDR1 and CDR2 (germline): SGHTA, FQGNSA. The trim removed 5 bases at V and 5 bases at J, leaving 3 bases unmatched. CDR3 protein: CASSKTGGNEKLFF. The DNA of the CDR3 is TGTGCCAGCAGCAAGACAGGGGGAAATGAAAAACTGTTTTTT.

The chain is built from TRBV19 and TRBJ1-5, with TRBD1 matching 7 bases. Germline trimming cut 7 bases from V and 6 bases from J; bases unmatched to any gene: 9. Germline CDR1 and CDR2: LNHDA and SQIVND (reference sequence). The CDR3 spans 14 residues. The CDR3 loop reads CASTKTGYGQPQHF. DNA of the CDR3: TGTGCCAGTACTAAGACAGGGTACGGTCAGCCCCAGCATTTT.